The 3 T cell receptor beta chains given below trace back to one sample, sequenced in a study of radiotherapy plus CTLA-4 blockade in lung cancer. Clones were read by immunoSEQ multiplex PCR, and TCRdb kept only the in-frame ones, dropping some. The table has 75,000 to 100,000 clones, just over 85% seen once. This material consisted of peripheral blood, taken from a patient treated with radiotherapy plus ipilimumab. The receptors were gathered from a human donor with non-small cell lung cancer that progressed on radiotherapy plus ipilimumab.

Here the CDR3 DNA reads TGTGCCAGCAGCTATAAGACAGGGCCAGGGGAGACCCAGTACTTC. It translates to CASSYKTGPGETQYF. The rearrangement links TRBV7-8 to TRBJ2-5; 7 nucleotides line up with TRBD1. CDR1 is SGHVS, CDR2 FQNEAQ, per germline. The CDR3 totals 15 residues. Germline trimming cut 4 bases from V and 5 bases from J; bases unmatched to any gene: 10.

In its sample, this clone was seen once. This sequence joins TRBV11-1 and TRBJ2-1, with 8 bases matching TRBD2. CDR1 and CDR2 from the germline V gene are SGHAT and FQDESV (reference sequence). The J segment lost 7 bases and the V segment lost 1 base, leaving 6 bases of the junction unmatched. The CDR3 has 15 residues. The CDR3 is CASSLVSGSVNEQFF. DNA of the CDR3: TGTGCCAGCAGCTTAGTCAGCGGGAGTGTTAATGAGCAGTTCTTC.

The chain joins TRBV7-8 to TRBJ2-1; 9 nucleotides line up with TRBD2. This CDR3 has 16 residues. CDR1 is SGHVS, CDR2 FQNEAQ, per germline. The V and J ends lost 1 base and 7 bases, in that order; junction bases with no gene match: 8. The CDR3 region is CASSLVGGRAENEQFF. In nucleotides, the CDR3 is TGTGCCAGCAGCTTAGTGGGCGGGAGGGCAGAAAATGAGCAGTTCTTC. Drawing the rest from reference TRBV7-8 and TRBJ2-1, the complete variable domain is GAGVSQSPRYKVAKRGQDVALRCDPISGHVSLFWYQQALGQGPEFLTYFQNEAQLDKSGLPSDRFFAERPEGSVSTLKIQRTQQEDSAVYLCASSLVGGRAENEQFFGPGTRLTVL.